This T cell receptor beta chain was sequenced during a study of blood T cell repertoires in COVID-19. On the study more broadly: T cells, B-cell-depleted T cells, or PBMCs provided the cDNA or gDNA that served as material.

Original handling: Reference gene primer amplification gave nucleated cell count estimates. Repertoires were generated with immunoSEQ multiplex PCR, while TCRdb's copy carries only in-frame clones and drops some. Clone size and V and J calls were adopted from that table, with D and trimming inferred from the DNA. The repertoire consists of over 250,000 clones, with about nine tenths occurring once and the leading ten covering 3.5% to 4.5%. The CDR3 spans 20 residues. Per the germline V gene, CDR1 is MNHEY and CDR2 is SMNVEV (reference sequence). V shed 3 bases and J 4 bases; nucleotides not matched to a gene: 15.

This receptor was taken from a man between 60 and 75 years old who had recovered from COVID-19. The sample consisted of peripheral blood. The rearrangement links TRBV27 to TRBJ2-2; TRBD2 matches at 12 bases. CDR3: CASSFLRASGGASGTGELFF. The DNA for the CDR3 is TGTGCCAGCAGTTTTCTCCGGGCTAGCGGGGGGGCATCGGGCACCGGGGAGCTGTTTTTT.